This T cell receptor beta chain was documented in a study of cytomegalovirus exposure and HLA in healthy donors. Study summary: An analysis done earlier identified more than 90 million unique TCR beta sequences from approximately 180 million T cells. Overall study findings and caveats: In a later analysis, at a false discovery rate of 0.05, about 16,000 TCR beta sequences matched HLA alleles. Rarity held for most TCR sequences, but there were some public TCRs that occurred in many donors. Common viral pathogens seemed, in a later analysis, to connect with several of the most significant clusters.

V was pared by 5 bases and J by 3 bases, with 8 bases between. CDR3 length equals 11 residues. CDR1 is DFQATT and CDR2 is SNEGSKA in the germline V gene (reference sequence). Concerning this clone itself: The antigen remains undetermined.

PCR amplification relied on 60 Vbeta primers (plus 13 Jbeta primers). Profiled with immunoSEQ multiplex PCR; TCRdb holds only in-frame clones, not every one. Of roughly 100,000 clones in the sample, approximately 70% were seen once. This sequence originates from a man aged 35-49 years in good health and CMV-seronegative. The sample consisted of PBMCs. This chain uses TRBV20-1 with TRBJ2-7, with D tentatively TRBD1 (6 bases). For the CDR3, the DNA is TGCAGTGCTTCAGGGGACTACGAGCAGTACTTC. Its translation is CSASGDYEQYF.